A selection of T cell receptor beta chains follows, all from one sample in a study of blood T cell dynamics during melanoma immunotherapy. Profiling relied on immunoSEQ multiplex PCR, and the TCRdb table lists in-frame clones only, not all of them. The table shows 9,100 or so clones, with 80% to 90% occurring only once. Source: blood, taken from a patient treated with checkpoint blockade. The receptor source for this set is a human donor with melanoma. Each CDR3 is given with its conserved first and last residue. The D gene is left open where the match is weak. Not every row has a clone size; where given, it reads once, few, many or a size class.

d_call	v_call	clone_size	j_call	cdr3_nt	cdr3_aa
NA	TRBV5-6	NA	TRBJ2-7	TGTGCCAGCAGCTTGGAAGGTAGGCGGGGCTACGAGCAGTACTTC	CASSLEGRRGYEQYF
NA	TRBV11-3	NA	TRBJ2-1	TGTGCCAGCAGCTTAGATTCTAACAATGAGCAGTTCTTC	CASSLDSNNEQFF
TRBD1	TRBV29-1	NA	TRBJ2-7	TGCAGCGTCCCCGGGACAGGGTCCATCCGGGGGCTGGGGCAGTACTTC	CSVPGTGSIRGLGQYF
TRBD2	TRBV11-3	few	TRBJ2-1	TGTGCCAGCAGCGGCGGGGGGCTGGACAATGAGCAGTTCTTC	CASSGGGLDNEQFF
NA	TRBV11-2	once	TRBJ2-3	TGTGCCAGCAGCTTATATTGGGCAGATACGCAGTATTTT	CASSLYWADTQYF
TRBD1	TRBV4-1	NA	TRBJ2-6	TGCGCCAGCAGCCATACAAGGCAGGGGGCGCTGGGGGCCAACGTCCTGACTTTC	CASSHTRQGALGANVLTF
NA	TRBV19	NA	TRBJ1-4	TGTGCCAGTAGTATCAGTGTTACAATCGAAAAACTGTTTTTT	CASSISVTIEKLFF
NA	TRBV29-1	NA	TRBJ2-7	TGCAGCGTCGTCCGGGCAGAGGGCTACGAGCAGTACTTC	CSVVRAEGYEQYF
NA	TRBV28	NA	TRBJ1-1	TGTGCCAGCAGTTCAACGAACACTGAAGCTTTCTTT	CASSSTNTEAFF
NA	TRBV27	NA	TRBJ2-7	TGTGCCAGCAGTCTGCGACAGGACTACGAGCAGTACTTC	CASSLRQDYEQYF
NA	TRBV5-6	NA	TRBJ2-1	TGTGCCAGCAGCTTGGGGGCGACTAGAGCCTATGAGCAGTTCTTC	CASSLGATRAYEQFF
NA	TRBV9	NA	TRBJ2-1	TGTGCCAGCAGCGTAGGTCTAGCGTCGGGGAATGAGCAGTTCTTC	CASSVGLASGNEQFF
NA	TRBV6-6	NA	TRBJ1-1	TGTGCCAGCAGGGACAGAGAGAACACTGAAGCTTTCTTT	CASRDRENTEAFF
NA	TRBV5-1	NA	TRBJ2-2	TGCGCCAGCAGCTTGGGGAAGGCCGGGACCGGGGAGCTGTTTTTT	CASSLGKAGTGELFF
TRBD2	TRBV19	NA	TRBJ2-1	TGTGCCAGCCTTCGGGGCGGGGGATACAATGAGCAGTTCTTC	CASLRGGGYNEQFF
NA	TRBV5-6	NA	TRBJ1-6	TGTGCCAGCAGCTTGGTCCTCCCGGGGGGCTATAATTCACCCCTCCACTTT	CASSLVLPGGYNSPLHF